The 11 T cell receptor beta chains reported below all come from one sample, sequenced in a study of T cell responses to AZD1222 COVID-19 vaccine. Only in-frame clones appear in the TCRdb table, and some are missing; sequencing was by immunoSEQ multiplex PCR. The sample holds 200,000 to 300,000 clones, roughly 93% seen once. The material was peripheral blood, obtained on day 0 of AZD1222 vaccination. Receptor source: an adult in good health.

Details on this clone: This sample includes further DNA sequences coding for the same CDR3. This chain joins TRBV7-2 and TRBJ2-7, with D unresolved. This CDR3 is 11 amino acids long. CDR1 and CDR2 (germline): SGHTA, FQGNSA. The V gene lost 1 base and the J gene lost 4 bases, with 2 bases spanning the gap. As DNA, the CDR3 is TGTGCCAGCAGCTTAGTATACGAGCAGTACTTC. Translation gives CASSLVYEQYF.

This clone was seen just once. This chain connects TRBV9 to TRBJ1-2; tentative D call: TRBD1 (6 bases). Trimming removed 4 bases from V and 8 bases from J, with 18 bases in between. There are 14 residues in the CDR3. Per germline, CDR1 SGDLS and CDR2 YYNGEE. The CDR3 protein is CASSQGLESPGYTF. For the CDR3, the DNA is TGTGCCAGCAGCCAGGGGTTAGAATCGCCCGGCTACACCTTC.

The V and J genes are TRBV5-1 and TRBJ2-2; D gene ambiguous. This CDR3 has 13 residues. The germline V gene encodes CDR1 SGHRS and CDR2 YFSETQ. V dropped 7 bases and J dropped 1 base, with 8 bases sitting between them. CDR3 DNA: TGCGCCAGCGGGCAGGAGAACACCGGGGAGCTGTTTTTT. This translates into CASGQENTGELFF.

The rearrangement uses TRBV28 and TRBJ1-5; 7 bases fit TRBD1. Germline V gene sequence: CDR1 MDHEN, CDR2 SYDVKM. This CDR3 is built from 15 residues. Trimming took 6 bases from V and 7 from J; bases not matched to a gene: 12. This chain's CDR3 is CASRFQDRIRQPQHF. CDR3 nucleotide sequence: TGTGCCAGCAGATTTCAGGACAGGATTAGGCAGCCCCAGCATTTT.

J is TRBJ2-7 and V is TRBV7-8; D may be TRBD1 or TRBD2 (6 bases each). This CDR3 is built from 15 residues. Trimming took 2 bases from V and 3 from J, leaving 14 bases between them. In germline, CDR1 is SGHVS, CDR2 FQNEAQ. CDR3 amino acids: CASSLLSGEDYEQYF. CDR3 DNA sequence: TGTGCCAGCAGCTTACTTTCAGGGGAGGACTACGAGCAGTACTTC. The variable domain in full, with the rest retrieved from reference TRBV7-8 and TRBJ2-7, is GAGVSQSPRYKVAKRGQDVALRCDPISGHVSLFWYQQALGQGPEFLTYFQNEAQLDKSGLPSDRFFAERPEGSVSTLKIQRTQQEDSAVYLCASSLLSGEDYEQYFGPGTRLTVT.

This chain uses TRBV20-1 with TRBJ2-7; D gene ambiguous. The V gene's germline CDR1 is DFQATT and CDR2 SNEGSKA (reference sequence). The CDR3 contains 11 residues. Trimming took off 6 bases at V and 7 bases at J, with 13 bases between the two ends. CDR3 coding DNA: TGCAGTGCGCCCGGGCTCCAGGAGCAGTACTTC. Translating it yields CSAPGLQEQYF.

This chain uses TRBV7-3 with TRBJ1-1, with 9 positions matching TRBD1. CDR1 and CDR2 (germline): SGHTA, FQGTGA. The CDR3 has 15 residues. V trimming: 5 bases; J trimming: 1 base; junction bases outside the gene matches: 5. In DNA, the CDR3 is TGTGCCAGCAGCGCTACAGGGGGCACGAACACTGAAGCTTTCTTT. Protein sequence: CASSATGGTNTEAFF.

The CDR3 is CASSSGQGIMLDAFF. As DNA, the CDR3 is TGTGCCAGCAGTAGCGGCCAGGGGATCATGCTTGATGCTTTCTTT. This chain links TRBV28 with TRBJ1-1, with D maybe TRBD1 (6 bases). V lost 5 bases to trimming and J lost 11 bases, with 24 bases between them. The CDR3 is 15 residues long. Looked up from germline, CDR1 is MDHEN and CDR2 is SYDVKM.

The V call is TRBV7-6, the J call TRBJ2-5; perhaps D is TRBD1 or TRBD2 (5 bases each). The CDR3 length is 15 residues. Germline-derived CDR1 and CDR2 are SGHVS and FNYEAQ. Trimming removed 0 bases from V and 4 bases from J, with 12 bases in between. The chain's CDR3 is CASSLAGTSVETQYF. DNA for the CDR3: TGTGCCAGCAGCTTAGCGGGGACCTCCGTAGAGACCCAGTACTTC.

V usage is TRBV5-1 and J usage is TRBJ2-3, with D perhaps TRBD2 (6 bases). Germline V lookup: CDR1 SGHRS, CDR2 YFSETQ. This CDR3 spans 17 amino acids. The V gene lost 4 bases and the J gene lost 1 base, with 19 bases spanning the gap. CDR3 in amino acids: CASSPRFGGRGTDTQYF. DNA for the CDR3: TGCGCCAGCAGCCCCCGTTTCGGGGGTAGGGGCACAGATACGCAGTATTTT.

The rearrangement joins TRBV5-4 to TRBJ1-1, with D perhaps matching TRBD1 (5 bases). The germline V gene has CDR1 SGHNT and CDR2 YYREEE (reference sequence). CDR3 size: 16 residues. The V end was cut by 0 bases, the J end by 3 bases, with 15 bases between. As DNA, the CDR3 is TGTGCCAGCAGCTTGGGTGTGGGGGGGGTCGACACTGAAGCTTTCTTT. Translated: CASSLGVGGVDTEAFF.